This TCR beta chain stems from a study of T cells in Graves' hyperthyroidism and ophthalmopathy. The ends lost 8 bases at V and 7 bases at J; junction bases unmatched: 10. This CDR3 contains 13 residues. The germline V gene has CDR1 MNHNS and CDR2 SASEGT. This clonotype occurred many times. Template material for amplifying TCR beta CDR3 regions consisted of RNA transcripts. The HTBI set primed first-round TCR CDR3 RT-PCR. Each CDR3 protein is one row after TCRdb ran MiXCR on the multiplex PCR reads. Of around 290,000 distinct CDR3 sequences listed, 13% are singletons. The receptor comes from a woman aged 25 to 39 with Graves' hyperthyroidism that later progressed to Graves' ophthalmopathy. The V gene is TRBV6-1, the J gene TRBJ2-7; 8 positions match TRBD2. The specimen was blood. DNA for the CDR3: TGTGCCAGCCACCAAGCGGGAGCGACGGAGCAGTACTTC. This gives the protein CASHQAGATEQYF.